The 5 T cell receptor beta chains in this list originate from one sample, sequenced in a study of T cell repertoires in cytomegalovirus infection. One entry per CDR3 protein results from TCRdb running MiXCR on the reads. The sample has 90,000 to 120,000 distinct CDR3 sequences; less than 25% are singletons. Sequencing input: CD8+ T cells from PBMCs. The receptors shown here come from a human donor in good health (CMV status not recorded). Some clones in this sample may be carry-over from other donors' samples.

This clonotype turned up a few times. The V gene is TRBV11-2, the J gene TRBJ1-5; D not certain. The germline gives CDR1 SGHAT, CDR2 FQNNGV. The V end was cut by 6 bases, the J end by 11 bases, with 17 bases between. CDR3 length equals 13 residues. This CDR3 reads CASRRTEESAQHF. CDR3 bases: TGTGCCAGCAGGCGGACGGAGGAATCAGCCCAGCATTTT.

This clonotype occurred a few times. The CDR3: CASSRTGTSGETQYF. For the CDR3, the DNA is TGTGCCAGCAGCAGAACGGGGACTAGCGGTGAGACCCAGTACTTC. The chain is built from TRBV14 and TRBJ2-5; TRBD2 matches at 11 bases. The germline V gene encodes CDR1 SGHDN and CDR2 FVKESK. The V gene end was trimmed by 5 bases and the J gene end by 5 bases; junction bases not matched to a gene: 7. This CDR3 has 15 residues.

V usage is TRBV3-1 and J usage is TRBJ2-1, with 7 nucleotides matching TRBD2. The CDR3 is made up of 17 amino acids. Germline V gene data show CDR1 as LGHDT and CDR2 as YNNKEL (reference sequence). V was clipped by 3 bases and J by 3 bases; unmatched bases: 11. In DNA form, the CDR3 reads TGTGCCAGCAGCCACCCCCCATGGGGCGGGAGCTACAATGAGCAGTTCTTC. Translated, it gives CASSHPPWGGSYNEQFF.

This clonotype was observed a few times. CDR3 bases: TGTGCCAGCAGCGCGAGTTCCGGGACAGGGACTGAAAAACTGTTTTTT. Amino acid sequence: CASSASSGTGTEKLFF. The chain has TRBV7-9 and TRBJ1-4, with 9 bases matching TRBD1. CDR1 and CDR2 (germline): SEHNR, FQNEAQ (reference sequence). The ends lost 5 bases at V and 7 bases at J; junction bases unmatched: 11. The CDR3 extends over 16 amino acids.

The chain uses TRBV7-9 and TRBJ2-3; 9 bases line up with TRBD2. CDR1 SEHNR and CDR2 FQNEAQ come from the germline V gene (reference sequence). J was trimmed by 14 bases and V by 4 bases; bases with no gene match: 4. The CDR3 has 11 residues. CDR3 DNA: TGTGCCAGCAGCTATAGCGGGAGAGCGTATTTT. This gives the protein CASSYSGRAYF.